This TCR beta chain was obtained from a study of cytomegalovirus exposure and HLA in healthy donors. CDR1 MNHEY and CDR2 SVGAGI come from the germline V gene. The CDR3 extends over 14 amino acids. Trimming stripped 8 bases from V and 2 bases from J, with 13 bases between. PCR primers comprised 60 Vbeta and 13 Jbeta primers. Some clones are missing from TCRdb's copy, which holds only in-frame ones; the method was immunoSEQ multiplex PCR. The data show approximately 130,000 clones, 70% to 90% seen once. The genes are TRBV6-5 and TRBJ1-5; D is unresolved. The sample taken for sequencing was PBMCs. The TCR was taken from a boy aged 5-17 years in good health and CMV-seronegative. The CDR3 loop reads CASCPAAGNQPQHF. The CDR3 region has the DNA TGTGCCAGCTGCCCTGCTGCGGGCAATCAGCCCCAGCATTTT.